The sequence of this T cell receptor (beta chain) was determined in a study of blood T cells in healthy people across ages. Overall study: Researchers report that template switching captured about one barcoded beta molecule per two T cells.

Regarding the study as a whole: Estimates based on one million T cells were treated as lower bounds.

Ten or more counts support this clonotype. As yet, its antigen is unknown. PCR was performed a second time for about 7 to 12 cycles using a sample-barcoded 5' primer and a J-beta primer mix. MiXCR, applied by TCRdb to the 5' RACE reads, yields one record per CDR3 protein. The table lists 1.2 million to 1.5 million distinct CDR3 sequences, 42% of them singletons. V lost 2 bases, J lost 4 bases, and 9 bases stayed unmatched. The CDR3 spans 17 residues. Germline V gene sequence: CDR1 SGHTA, CDR2 FQGNSA. The chain has TRBV7-2 and TRBJ2-7; 12 nucleotides line up with TRBD2. The source of this sequence is a woman aged 18-30 years in good health. The material sequenced was blood. DNA of the CDR3: TGTGCCAGCAGCTTACCCCGGACTAGCGGGGAATTGTACGAGCAGTACTTC. Amino acids: CASSLPRTSGELYEQYF.